Sequencing of this T cell receptor (beta chain) was carried out in a study of technical replicates of blood from several donors. TCRdb keeps only in-frame clones here, not all; method: immunoSEQ multiplex PCR. Of tens of thousands of clones in the sample, roughly 94% were seen once. This clone was recorded only once. The V gene's germline CDR1 is MDHEN and CDR2 SYDVKM. Losses at the gene ends were 3 bases for V and 7 bases for J; bases not matched to a gene: 14. This CDR3 has 17 amino acids. Material: T cells isolated from PBMCs. This chain joins TRBV28 and TRBJ2-1, with 8 bases fitting TRBD2. The receptor's source is a human donor in good health. DNA of the CDR3: TGTGCCAGCAGTTTGAGCAGTGTGGGACTAGGTGTAAATGAGCAGTTCTTC. It codes for CASSLSSVGLGVNEQFF.